This T cell receptor beta chain was documented in a study of OX40 agonist ivuxolimab in advanced cancers. The method was immunoSEQ multiplex PCR; TCRdb's version includes in-frame clones alone and lacks a portion of them. The sample has approximately 100,000 clones; roughly nine tenths are singletons. Germline V gives CDR1 SNHLY, CDR2 FYNNEI. The ends were cut back, 4 bases at V and 4 bases at J, with 13 bases in the middle. The CDR3 totals 14 residues. The material sequenced was CD4+ or CD8+ T cells sorted from blood, taken in a trial of the OX40 agonist ivuxolimab. The chain joins TRBV2 to TRBJ1-2, with TRBD1 as a possible D gene (6 bases). The receptor's source is an adult with an advanced solid tumor such as melanoma, head and neck, liver or kidney cancer. CDR3 protein: CASSAPGGSYGYTF. The DNA of the CDR3 is TGTGCCAGCAGTGCACCCGGGGGCAGCTATGGCTACACCTTC.